The clone carrying this T cell receptor beta chain was detected a few times. Antigen unknown. This specimen belongs to a study of T cells in Graves' hyperthyroidism and ophthalmopathy. Notes on the study in general: With a median lead of 6.5 months before onset, the model predicted ophthalmopathy. From stable hyperthyroidism, ophthalmopathy was separated by a 13 V-J model. Most clonotypes that expanded in the thyroid above 0.001 also showed up in blood.

Pregnant or lactating patients were excluded, as were those with uncontrolled infection or other autoimmune disease. The source material, RNA transcripts, was used to amplify TCR beta CDR3 regions. First-round RT-PCR of the TCR CDR3 relied on the HTBI primer set. One entry per CDR3 protein, called by TCRdb with MiXCR from the multiplex PCR reads. The sample lists around 600,000 distinct CDR3 sequences, just under 45% occurring once. Germline assignment: CDR1 SEHNR and CDR2 FQNEAQ (reference sequence). The CDR3 is 15 amino acids. Unmatched junction bases numbered 7, after V lost 5 bases and J lost 1 base.

The sample comprised peripheral blood or thyroid tissue (not recorded which). The chain joins TRBV7-9 to TRBJ1-1; 7 nucleotides align to TRBD1. The clonotype comes from an adult man with Graves' disease, either hyperthyroidism or ophthalmopathy (not recorded which). DNA for the CDR3: TGTGCCAGCAGCCAAAGAGGACAGGAGAACACTGAAGCTTTCTTT. Its translation is CASSQRGQENTEAFF.